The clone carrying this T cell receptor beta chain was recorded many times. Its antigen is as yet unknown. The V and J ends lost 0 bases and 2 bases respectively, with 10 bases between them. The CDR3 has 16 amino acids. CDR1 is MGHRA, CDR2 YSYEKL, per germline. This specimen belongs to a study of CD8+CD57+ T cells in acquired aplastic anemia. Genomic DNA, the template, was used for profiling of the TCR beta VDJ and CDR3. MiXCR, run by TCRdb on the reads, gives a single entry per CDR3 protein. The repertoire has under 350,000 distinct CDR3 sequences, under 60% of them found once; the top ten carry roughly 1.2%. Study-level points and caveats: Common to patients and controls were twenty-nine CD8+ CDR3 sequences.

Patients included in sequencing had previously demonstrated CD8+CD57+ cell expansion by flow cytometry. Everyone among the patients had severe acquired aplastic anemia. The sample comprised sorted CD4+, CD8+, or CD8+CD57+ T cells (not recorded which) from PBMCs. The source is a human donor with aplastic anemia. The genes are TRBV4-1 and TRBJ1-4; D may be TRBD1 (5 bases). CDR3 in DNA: TGCGCCAGCAGCCAAGAGAAGGGACGGACTAATGAAAAACTGTTTTTT. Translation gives CASSQEKGRTNEKLFF.